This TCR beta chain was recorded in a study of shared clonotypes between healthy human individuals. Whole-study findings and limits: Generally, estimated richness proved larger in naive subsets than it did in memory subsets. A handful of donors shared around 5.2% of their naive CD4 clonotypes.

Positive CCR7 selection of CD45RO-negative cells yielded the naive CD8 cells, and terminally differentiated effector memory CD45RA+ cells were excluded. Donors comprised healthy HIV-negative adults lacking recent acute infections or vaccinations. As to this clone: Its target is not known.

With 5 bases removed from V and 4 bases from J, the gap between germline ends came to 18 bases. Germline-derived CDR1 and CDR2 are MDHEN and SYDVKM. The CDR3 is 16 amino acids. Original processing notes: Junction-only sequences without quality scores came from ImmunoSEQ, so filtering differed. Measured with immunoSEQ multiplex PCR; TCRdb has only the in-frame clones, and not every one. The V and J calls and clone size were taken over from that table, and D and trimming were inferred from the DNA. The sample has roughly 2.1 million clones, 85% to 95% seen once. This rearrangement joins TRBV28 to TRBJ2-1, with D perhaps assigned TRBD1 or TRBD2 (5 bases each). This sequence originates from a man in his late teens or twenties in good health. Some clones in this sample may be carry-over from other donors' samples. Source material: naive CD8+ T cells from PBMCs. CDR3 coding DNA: TGTGCCAGCAGTCCGCTCCTGGGGACCAGTTACAATGAGCAGTTCTTC. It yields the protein CASSPLLGTSYNEQFF.